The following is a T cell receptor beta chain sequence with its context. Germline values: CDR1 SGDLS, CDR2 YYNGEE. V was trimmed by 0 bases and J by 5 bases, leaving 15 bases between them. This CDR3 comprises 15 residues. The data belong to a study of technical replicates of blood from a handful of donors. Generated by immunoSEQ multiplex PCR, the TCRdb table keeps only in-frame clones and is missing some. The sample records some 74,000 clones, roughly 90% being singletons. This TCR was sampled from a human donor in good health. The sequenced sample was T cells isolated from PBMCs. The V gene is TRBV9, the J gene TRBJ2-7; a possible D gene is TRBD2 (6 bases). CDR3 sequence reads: CASSVGVTSTHEQYF. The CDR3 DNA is TGTGCCAGCAGCGTAGGGGTTACTAGCACCCACGAGCAGTACTTC.